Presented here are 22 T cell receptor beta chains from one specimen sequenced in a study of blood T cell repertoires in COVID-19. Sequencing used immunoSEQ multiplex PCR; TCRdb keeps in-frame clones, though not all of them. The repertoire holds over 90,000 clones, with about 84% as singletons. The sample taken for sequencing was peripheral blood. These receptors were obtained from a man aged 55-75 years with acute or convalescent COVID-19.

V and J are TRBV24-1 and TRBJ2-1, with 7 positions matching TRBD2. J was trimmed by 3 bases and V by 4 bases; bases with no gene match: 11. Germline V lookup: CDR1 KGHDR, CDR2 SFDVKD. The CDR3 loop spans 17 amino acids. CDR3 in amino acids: CATSDNKAGPNYNEQFF. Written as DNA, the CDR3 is TGTGCCACCAGTGACAACAAAGCGGGACCTAACTACAATGAGCAGTTCTTC.

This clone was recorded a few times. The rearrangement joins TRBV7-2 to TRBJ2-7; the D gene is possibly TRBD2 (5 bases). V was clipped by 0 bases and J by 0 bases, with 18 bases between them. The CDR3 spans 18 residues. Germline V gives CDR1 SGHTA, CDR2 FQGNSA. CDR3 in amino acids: CASSLALGEQLSSYEQYF. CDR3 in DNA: TGTGCCAGCAGCTTAGCTCTGGGAGAGCAGTTAAGCTCCTACGAGCAGTACTTC.

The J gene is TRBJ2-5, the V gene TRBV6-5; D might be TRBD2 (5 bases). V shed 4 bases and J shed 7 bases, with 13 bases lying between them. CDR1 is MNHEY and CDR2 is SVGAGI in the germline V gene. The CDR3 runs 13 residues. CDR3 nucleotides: TGTGCCAGCAGTTCGAAGCAGGAGGCGACCCAGTACTTC. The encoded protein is CASSSKQEATQYF.

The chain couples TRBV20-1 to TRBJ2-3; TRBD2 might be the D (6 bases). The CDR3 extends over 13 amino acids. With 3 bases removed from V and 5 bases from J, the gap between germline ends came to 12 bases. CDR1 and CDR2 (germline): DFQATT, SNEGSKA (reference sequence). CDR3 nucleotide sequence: TGCAGTGCTAGTCCGCTAGCGAGAGATACGCAGTATTTT. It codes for CSASPLARDTQYF.

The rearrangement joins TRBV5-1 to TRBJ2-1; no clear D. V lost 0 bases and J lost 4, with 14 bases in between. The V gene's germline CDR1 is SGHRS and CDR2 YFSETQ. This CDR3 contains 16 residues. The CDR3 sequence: CASSLGGAGSYNEQFF. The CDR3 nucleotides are TGCGCCAGCAGCTTGGGAGGAGCCGGTTCTTACAATGAGCAGTTCTTC.

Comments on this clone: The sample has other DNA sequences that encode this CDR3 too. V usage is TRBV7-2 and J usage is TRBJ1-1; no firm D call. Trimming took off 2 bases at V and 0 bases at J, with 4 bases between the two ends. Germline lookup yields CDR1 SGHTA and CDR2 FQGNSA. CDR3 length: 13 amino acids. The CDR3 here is CASSLSVNTEAFF. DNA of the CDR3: TGTGCCAGCAGCTTATCCGTGAACACTGAAGCTTTCTTT.

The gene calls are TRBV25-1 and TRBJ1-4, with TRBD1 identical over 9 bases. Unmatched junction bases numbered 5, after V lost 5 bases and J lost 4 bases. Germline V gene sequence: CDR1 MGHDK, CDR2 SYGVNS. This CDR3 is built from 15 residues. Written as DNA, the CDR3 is TGTGCCAGCAGTTACAGGGGGCTAGATAATGAAAAACTGTTTTTT. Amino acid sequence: CASSYRGLDNEKLFF. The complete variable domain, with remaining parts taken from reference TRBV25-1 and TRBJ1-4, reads EADIYQTPRYLVIGTGKKITLECSQTMGHDKMYWYQQDPGMELHLIHYSYGVNSTEKGDLSSESTVSRIRTEHFPLTLESARPSHTSQYLCASSYRGLDNEKLFFGSGTQLSVL.

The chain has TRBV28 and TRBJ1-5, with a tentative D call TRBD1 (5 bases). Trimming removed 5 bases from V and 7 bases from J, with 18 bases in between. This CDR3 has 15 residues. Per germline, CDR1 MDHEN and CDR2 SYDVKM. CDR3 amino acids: CASSGSGGWKQPQHF. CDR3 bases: TGTGCCAGCAGTGGGTCGGGGGGATGGAAACAGCCCCAGCATTTT.

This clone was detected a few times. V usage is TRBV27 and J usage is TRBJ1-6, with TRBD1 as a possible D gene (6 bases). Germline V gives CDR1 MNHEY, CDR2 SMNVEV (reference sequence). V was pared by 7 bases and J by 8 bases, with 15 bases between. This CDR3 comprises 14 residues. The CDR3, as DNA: TGTGCCAGCACCAACACAGGGTCCTATTCACCCCTCCACTTT. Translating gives CASTNTGSYSPLHF.

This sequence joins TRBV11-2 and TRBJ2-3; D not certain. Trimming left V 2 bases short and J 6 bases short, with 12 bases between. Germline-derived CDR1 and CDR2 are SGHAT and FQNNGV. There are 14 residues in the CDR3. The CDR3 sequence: CASSLFSAGDTQYF. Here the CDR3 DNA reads TGTGCCAGCAGCTTATTTTCGGCCGGGGATACGCAGTATTTT.

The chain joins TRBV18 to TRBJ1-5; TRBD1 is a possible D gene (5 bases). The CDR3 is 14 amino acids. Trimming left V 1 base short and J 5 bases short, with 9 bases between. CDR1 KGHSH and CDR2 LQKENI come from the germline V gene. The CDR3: CASSPLDTYQPQHF. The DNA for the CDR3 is TGTGCCAGCTCACCACTGGACACTTATCAGCCCCAGCATTTT.

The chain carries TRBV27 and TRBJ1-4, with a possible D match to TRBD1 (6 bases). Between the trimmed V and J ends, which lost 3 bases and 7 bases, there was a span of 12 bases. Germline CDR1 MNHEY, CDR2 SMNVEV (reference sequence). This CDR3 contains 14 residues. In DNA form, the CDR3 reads TGTGCCAGCAGTTTCAGGGGTCCAGGTGAAAAACTGTTTTTT. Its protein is CASSFRGPGEKLFF.

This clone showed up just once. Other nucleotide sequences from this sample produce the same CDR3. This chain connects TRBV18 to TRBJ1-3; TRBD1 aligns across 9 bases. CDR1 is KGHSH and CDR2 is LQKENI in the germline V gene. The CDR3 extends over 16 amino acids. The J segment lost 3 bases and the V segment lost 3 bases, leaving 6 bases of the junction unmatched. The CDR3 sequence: CASSPGQGGSGNTIYF. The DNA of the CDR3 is TGTGCCAGCTCACCGGGACAGGGAGGAAGTGGAAACACCATATATTTT.

This CDR3 reads CSAGQETQYF. CDR3 DNA sequence: TGCAGTGCCGGGCAAGAGACCCAGTACTTC. This chain links TRBV20-1 with TRBJ2-5; D unclear. This CDR3 is 10 amino acids long. Trimming cost V 6 bases and J 2 bases, with 4 bases left between them. The V gene's germline CDR1 is DFQATT and CDR2 SNEGSKA (reference sequence).

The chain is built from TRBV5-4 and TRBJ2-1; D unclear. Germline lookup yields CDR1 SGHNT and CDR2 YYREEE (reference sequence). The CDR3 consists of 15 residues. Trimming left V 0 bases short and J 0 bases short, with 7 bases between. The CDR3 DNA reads TGTGCCAGCAGCTTGGTCAGAAGCTCCTACAATGAGCAGTTCTTC. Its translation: CASSLVRSSYNEQFF.

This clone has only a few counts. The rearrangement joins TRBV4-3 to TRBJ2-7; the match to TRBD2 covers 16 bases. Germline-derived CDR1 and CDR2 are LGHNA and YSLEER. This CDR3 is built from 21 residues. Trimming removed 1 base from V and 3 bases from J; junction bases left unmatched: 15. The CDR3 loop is CASSQATPGLAGGPIFYEQYF. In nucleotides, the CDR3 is TGCGCCAGCAGCCAAGCAACCCCGGGACTAGCGGGAGGGCCGATTTTCTACGAGCAGTACTTC.

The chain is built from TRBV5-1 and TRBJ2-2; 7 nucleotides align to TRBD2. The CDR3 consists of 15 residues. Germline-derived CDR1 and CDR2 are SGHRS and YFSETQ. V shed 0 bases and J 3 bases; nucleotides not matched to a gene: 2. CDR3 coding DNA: TGCGCCAGCAGCTTGGGTCTAGCGGACACCGGGGAGCTGTTTTTT. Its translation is CASSLGLADTGELFF.

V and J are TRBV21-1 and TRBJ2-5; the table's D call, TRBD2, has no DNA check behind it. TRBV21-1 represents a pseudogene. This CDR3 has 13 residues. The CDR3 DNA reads TGTGCCAGCAGCAAGGTAATGAGGGAGACCCAGTACTTC. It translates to CASSKVMRETQYF.

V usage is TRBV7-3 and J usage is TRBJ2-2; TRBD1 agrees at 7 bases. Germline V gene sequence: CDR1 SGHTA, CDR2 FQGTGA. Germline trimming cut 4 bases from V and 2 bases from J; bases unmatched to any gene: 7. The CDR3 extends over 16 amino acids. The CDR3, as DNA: TGTGCCAGCAGCTCCGACAGGGCCACCAACACCGGGGAGCTGTTTTTT. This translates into CASSSDRATNTGELFF.

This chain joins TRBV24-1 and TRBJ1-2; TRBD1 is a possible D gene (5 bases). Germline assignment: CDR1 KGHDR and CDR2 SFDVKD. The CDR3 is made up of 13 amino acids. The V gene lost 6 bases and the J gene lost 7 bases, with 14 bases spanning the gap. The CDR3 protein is CATSQRGAGGYTF. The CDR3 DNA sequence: TGTGCCACCAGTCAAAGGGGAGCGGGTGGCTACACCTTC.

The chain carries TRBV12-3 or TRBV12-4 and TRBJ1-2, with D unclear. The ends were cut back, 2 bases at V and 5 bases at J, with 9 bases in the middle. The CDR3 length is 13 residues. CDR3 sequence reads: CASSLLAGYGYTF. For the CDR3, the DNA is TGTGCCAGCAGTTTATTAGCTGGATATGGCTACACCTTC.

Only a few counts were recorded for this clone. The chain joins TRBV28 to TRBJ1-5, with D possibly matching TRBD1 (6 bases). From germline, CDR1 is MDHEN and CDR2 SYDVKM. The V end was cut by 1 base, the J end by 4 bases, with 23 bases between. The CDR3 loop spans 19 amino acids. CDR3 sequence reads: CASSLLLGRARGLNQPQHF. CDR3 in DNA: TGTGCCAGCAGTTTATTGCTTGGACGAGCCAGGGGCCTAAATCAGCCCCAGCATTTT.